A single sample gave rise to the 9 T cell receptor beta chains below, sequenced in a study of shared clonotypes between healthy human individuals. The table came from immunoSEQ multiplex PCR; TCRdb's copy has only in-frame clones and leaves some out. Among about 2,500,000 clones listed, approximately 92% were seen once. Sequencing was done on a sample of naive CD4+ T cells sorted from blood. The subset is: CD45RA+ positively selected. The receptors here all came from a young man in good health.

V is TRBV27 and J is TRBJ2-5, with TRBD2 as a possible D gene (6 bases). V was cut by 8 bases and J by 2 bases, with 21 bases left in between. Germline V gives CDR1 MNHEY, CDR2 SMNVEV (reference sequence). CDR3 size: 16 residues. The CDR3 sequence: CASRPRHDSGQETQYF. The CDR3 region has the DNA TGTGCCAGCCGCCCTCGTCACGATAGCGGACAAGAGACCCAGTACTTC.

This chain uses TRBV19 with TRBJ1-6; D is perhaps TRBD1 (5 bases). CDR1 and CDR2 from the germline V gene are LNHDA and SQIVND (reference sequence). V lost 5 bases and J 5 bases, leaving 13 bases between the germline ends. The CDR3 has 15 residues. The CDR3 is CASSWDATNNSPLHF. In nucleotides, the CDR3 is TGTGCCAGTAGTTGGGACGCTACGAATAATTCACCCCTCCACTTT.

This chain uses TRBV7-2 with TRBJ2-5; a possible D gene is TRBD2 (6 bases). From germline, CDR1 is SGHTA and CDR2 FQGNSA. Deletions cut 5 bases from V and 6 bases from J, with 16 bases between. The CDR3 has 14 amino acids. The CDR3 DNA reads TGTGCCAGCAGCCCGGGACTCGAGGGCCAGACCCAGTACTTC. Translated, it gives CASSPGLEGQTQYF.

This clone has only one observation. V gene TRBV19 combines with J gene TRBJ2-4, with D possibly being TRBD1 (5 bases). The V gene's germline CDR1 is LNHDA and CDR2 SQIVND (reference sequence). This CDR3 is 14 amino acids long. V lost 2 bases and J lost 4, with 9 bases in between. The CDR3: CASSIWQGKNIQYF. The CDR3 DNA follows: TGTGCCAGTAGTATATGGCAGGGAAAAAACATTCAGTACTTC.

The CDR3 coding sequence is TGTGCCAGCAGTTCGTCCGGACCCACCTACGAGCAGTACTTC. Amino acids: CASSSSGPTYEQYF. The V gene is TRBV6-6, the J gene TRBJ2-7; D gene uncertain. This CDR3 has 14 residues. V was trimmed by 4 bases and J by 2 bases, leaving 12 bases between them. Germline V gene sequence: CDR1 MNHNY, CDR2 SVGAGI (reference sequence).

The gene calls are TRBV5-4 and TRBJ1-4; 10 nucleotides agree with TRBD1. Germline CDR1 and CDR2: SGHNT and YYREEE (reference sequence). The V gene end was trimmed by 3 bases and the J gene end by 8 bases; junction bases not matched to a gene: 4. CDR3 length: 14 residues. The CDR3 protein is CASSSGTGAEKLFF. In nucleotides, the CDR3 is TGTGCCAGCAGCTCCGGGACAGGGGCCGAAAAACTGTTTTTT.

The gene calls are TRBV5-1 and TRBJ1-2; D remains ambiguous. The V end lost 1 base, the J end lost 8 bases, and 15 bases lay between the germline ends. The CDR3 runs 14 residues. Germline CDR1 SGHRS, CDR2 YFSETQ. CDR3 amino acids: CASSLLSGEGGYTF. The CDR3 DNA reads TGCGCCAGCAGCTTGTTATCCGGGGAGGGAGGCTACACCTTC.

This clone was seen more than once but under ten times. The chain has TRBV2 and TRBJ1-5; D gene ambiguous. CDR1 and CDR2 from the germline V gene are SNHLY and FYNNEI. The length of the CDR3 is 14 residues. Trimming shortened V by 6 bases and J by 0 bases, and 9 bases separated the two germline ends. CDR3 sequence (DNA): TGTGCCAGCAGCCGGCGATATAGCAATCAGCCCCAGCATTTT. Protein sequence: CASSRRYSNQPQHF.

V is TRBV5-6 and J is TRBJ1-3; no reliable D call. CDR3 length: 12 residues. Per germline, CDR1 SGHDT and CDR2 YYEEEE. Trimming shortened V by 3 bases and J by 6 bases, and 7 bases separated the two germline ends. The CDR3 nucleotides read TGTGCCAGCAGCTCTTCCCCAAACACCATATATTTT. Translated, it gives CASSSSPNTIYF. Supplemented by reference TRBV5-6 and TRBJ1-3, the full variable domain reads DAGVTQSPTHLIKTRGQQVTLRCSPKSGHDTVSWYQQALGQGPQFIFQYYEEEERQRGNFPDRFSGHQFPNYSSELNVNALLLGDSALYLCASSSSPNTIYFGEGSWLTVV.